The 2 T cell receptor beta chains in this list originate from one sample, sequenced in a study of blood T cells in healthy people across ages. With a J-beta primer mix and a sample-barcoded 5' primer, a second PCR ran 7 to 11 cycles. MiXCR was run by TCRdb on the 5' RACE reads, yielding one entry per CDR3 protein. The profile covers over a million distinct CDR3 sequences, with about 45% appearing a single time and under 5% taken by the ten largest. Sequences were obtained from blood. All receptors come from a woman aged 18 to 35 in good health.

On this clonotype: Sequence at one end of the junction differs from germline and may be a read error. The V gene is TRBV5-1, the J gene TRBJ2-1; TRBD2 is a possible D gene (5 bases). CDR3 length equals 13 residues. Per the germline V gene, CDR1 is SGHRS and CDR2 is YFSETQ. CDR3 sequence: CASSIGPAGERFF. CDR3 coding DNA: TGCGCCAGCAGCATTGGCCCCGCGGGCGAGCGGTTCTTC.

The CDR3 coding sequence is TGTGCCAGCAGTTTAGCTAGCGAGTGGGACGAGCAGTTCTTC. It translates to CASSLASEWDEQFF. The chain has TRBV12-3 or TRBV12-4 and TRBJ2-1, with D possibly being TRBD1 or TRBD2 (5 bases each). V lost 0 bases to trimming and J lost 10 bases, with 13 bases between them. CDR3 length: 14 residues.